What follows are 9 T cell receptor beta chains derived from one specimen sequenced in a study of blood T cell repertoires in COVID-19. Profiling relied on immunoSEQ multiplex PCR, and the TCRdb table lists in-frame clones only, not all of them. Among 200,000 to 250,000 clones listed, just over 85% were seen once. Source material: PBMCs or T cells enriched from blood (not recorded which). All receptors come from a woman aged 45-65 years with acute COVID-19.

The chain joins TRBV7-3 to TRBJ2-7, with TRBD2 as a possible D gene (6 bases). This CDR3 has 15 amino acids. From germline, CDR1 is SGHTA and CDR2 FQGTGA. The V end was cut by 4 bases, the J end by 4 bases, with 17 bases between. The CDR3 sequence is CASSSLRGIGYEQYF. The DNA for the CDR3 is TGTGCCAGCAGCTCCCTCCGGGGGATCGGGTACGAGCAGTACTTC.

V is TRBV4-3 and J is TRBJ1-4; 8 bases line up with TRBD1. The length of the CDR3 is 15 residues. Germline loops: CDR1 LGHNA, CDR2 YSLEER. The trim removed 3 bases at V and 4 bases at J, leaving 4 bases unmatched. CDR3 sequence: CASSQWTGLNEKLFF. CDR3 DNA: TGCGCCAGCAGCCAGTGGACAGGGCTTAATGAAAAACTGTTTTTT.

This chain uses TRBV20-1 with TRBJ2-1; 7 bases agree with TRBD1. V was clipped by 3 bases and J by 6 bases; unmatched bases: 2. This CDR3 is built from 12 residues. The germline CDR1 and CDR2 sequences are DFQATT and SNEGSKA (reference sequence). CDR3 protein: CSASWDSNEQFF. For the CDR3, the DNA is TGCAGTGCTAGTTGGGACAGCAATGAGCAGTTCTTC.

The chain is built from TRBV28 and TRBJ2-2, with 7 bases lining up with TRBD2. V lost 6 bases, J lost 5 bases, and 12 bases stayed unmatched. CDR1 and CDR2 (germline): MDHEN, SYDVKM. The CDR3 is 16 amino acids. The CDR3 protein is CASSYIGTGGTGELFF. The CDR3 DNA reads as TGTGCCAGCAGCTATATCGGGACGGGGGGTACCGGGGAGCTGTTTTTT.

This chain uses TRBV19 with TRBJ1-1, with 8 bases lining up with TRBD1. Trimming removed 4 bases from V and 4 bases from J; junction bases left unmatched: 14. This CDR3 has 17 residues. Germline V gives CDR1 LNHDA, CDR2 SQIVND (reference sequence). This CDR3 is CASSTYRGTGRVTEAFF. The CDR3 DNA follows: TGTGCCAGTAGTACCTACCGTGGGACAGGACGTGTCACTGAAGCTTTCTTT.

V usage is TRBV9 and J usage is TRBJ2-7, with D possibly TRBD1 on 7 matching bases. Germline V gene data show CDR1 as SGDLS and CDR2 as YYNGEE. This CDR3 spans 17 amino acids. Trimming left V 0 bases short and J 7 bases short, with 23 bases between. CDR3 residues: CASSVGGGQGDRREQYF. The CDR3 DNA reads TGTGCCAGCAGCGTAGGCGGAGGGCAGGGGGACCGTCGGGAGCAGTACTTC.

The genes are TRBV12-2 and TRBJ2-2; the D call in the table, TRBD2, was not verified against the DNA. TRBV12-2 constitutes a pseudogene. CDR3 size: 19 residues. CDR3 bases: TGTGCAAGTCGCTTAATAGGGACTAGCGGTACTGGGAACACCGGGGAGCTGTTTTTT. Its translation: CASRLIGTSGTGNTGELFF.

V gene TRBV3-1 (or the pseudogene TRBV3-2) combines with J gene TRBJ2-2; tentatively, D is TRBD2 (5 bases). Trimming removed 2 bases from V and 2 bases from J, with 15 bases in between. The CDR3 is made up of 17 amino acids. In germline, CDR1 is LGHDT, CDR2 YNNKEL (reference sequence). The CDR3 coding sequence is TGTGCCAGCAGCCAAAGTATTGGAGCGGTAAACACCGGGGAGCTGTTTTTT. Residues: CASSQSIGAVNTGELFF.

The chain carries TRBV20-1 and TRBJ1-4; D unresolved. The CDR3 length is 11 residues. Germline CDR1 reads DFQATT; CDR2 reads SNEGSKA (reference sequence). The ends were cut back, 2 bases at V and 13 bases at J, with 11 bases in the middle. The CDR3 DNA reads as TGCAGTGCTAGACGGATCTCGGGACTGTTTTTT. Protein product: CSARRISGLFF.